Shown below are 25 T cell receptor beta chains from a single sample sequenced in a study of post-analysis software for immune sequencing data. What these receptors recognize is not known. Study results and limitations: There were five TRBV segments more frequent in patients than controls, and TRBV5-6, TRBV5-1 and TRBV20-1 were among them.

Every TCR beta cDNA library bore unique molecular identifiers. TCRdb itself ran the PCR reads through MiXCR, one entry per CDR3 protein. The table lists some 260,000 distinct CDR3 sequences, 36% of them singletons. The sequenced material came from blood. The source is a girl aged 5-17 years with multiple sclerosis.

V usage is TRBV7-9 and J usage is TRBJ2-4, with D unclear. The J call may be incorrect, as the DNA end agrees better with TRBJ2-7. The CDR3 contains 15 residues. Germline loops: CDR1 SEHNR, CDR2 FQNEAQ (reference sequence). The CDR3 sequence is CASSLAQADFYEQYF. The CDR3 bases are TGTGCCAGCAGCTTAGCGCAGGCAGACTTCTACGAGCAGTACTTC.

Many counts were recorded for this clonotype. The V call is TRBV5-1, the J call TRBJ1-2; D is unclear. The CDR3 is made up of 13 amino acids. Per the germline V gene, CDR1 is SGHRS and CDR2 is YFSETQ. The germline V and J ends were trimmed by 4 bases and 8 bases, with 15 bases remaining between them. The CDR3: CASSPTEVGGYTF. The CDR3 nucleotides read TGCGCCAGCAGCCCGACCGAGGTAGGGGGCTACACCTTC.

The chain carries TRBV20-1 and TRBJ2-1; 10 bases map to TRBD1. The CDR3 is 15 residues long. Germline CDR1 DFQATT, CDR2 SNEGSKA (reference sequence). Trimming cost V 0 bases and J 12 bases; bases outside gene matches: 11. CDR3 nucleotides: TGCAGTGCTAGAGATGGCGGGGACAGGGGCAGAGGGCAGTTCTTC. As protein: CSARDGGDRGRGQFF.

This clonotype was seen many times. The V and J genes are TRBV6-2 or TRBV6-3 and TRBJ1-5; no definite D call. The length of the CDR3 is 14 residues. Per germline, CDR1 MNHEY and CDR2 SVGEGT. V lost 7 bases to trimming and J lost 0 bases, with 10 bases between them. DNA for the CDR3: TGTGCCAGCAAACGTCGCGATAGCAATCAGCCCCAGCATTTT. Translating gives CASKRRDSNQPQHF.

V and J are TRBV7-2 and TRBJ2-7; the D gene is possibly TRBD1 (6 bases). Looked up from germline, CDR1 is SGHTA and CDR2 is FQGNSA. This CDR3 contains 13 residues. Trimming pared 4 bases from V and 2 bases from J, leaving 9 bases between. The CDR3 nucleotides are TGTGCCAGCAGCTCGACAGGCCCCTACGAGCAGTACTTC. Its protein product is CASSSTGPYEQYF. The whole variable domain, remainder taken from reference TRBV7-2 and TRBJ2-7, is GAGVSQSPSNKVTEKGKDVELRCDPISGHTALYWYRQSLGQGLEFLIYFQGNSAPDKSGLPSDRFSAERTGGSVSTLTIQRTQQEDSAVYLCASSSTGPYEQYFGPGTRLTVT.

The V call is TRBV10-3, the J call TRBJ2-7; possible D gene TRBD1, 5 bases. The CDR3 loop spans 13 amino acids. Per germline, CDR1 ENHRY and CDR2 SYGVKD. V was shortened by 7 bases and J by 2 bases, with 12 bases between the two germline ends. The CDR3 region is CAITGDSTYEQYF. In nucleotides, the CDR3 is TGTGCCATCACCGGTGACAGCACCTACGAGCAGTACTTC.

The gene calls are TRBV7-2 and TRBJ2-5; tentative D call: TRBD2 (6 bases). This CDR3 comprises 13 residues. Germline-derived CDR1 and CDR2 are SGHTA and FQGNSA. V was shortened by 5 bases and J by 5 bases, with 12 bases between the two germline ends. In DNA form, the CDR3 reads TGTGCCAGCAGCCCACCGGGAGCGGAGACCCAGTACTTC. This translates into CASSPPGAETQYF.

The V gene is TRBV5-5, the J gene TRBJ2-5, with a tentative D call TRBD1 (7 bases). V gave up 4 bases and J gave up 4 bases, with 14 bases separating them. CDR3 length: 14 residues. The V gene's germline CDR1 is SGHKS and CDR2 YYEKEE (reference sequence). CDR3 in DNA: TGTGCCAGCAGCCAGAACAGGGGAGGAGAGACCCAGTACTTC. Amino acids: CASSQNRGGETQYF.

Details on this clonotype: The germline gene is not matched at one end of the junction; a read error may be the cause. The rearrangement uses TRBV12-3 or TRBV12-4 and TRBJ1-2; D call uncertain. The length of the CDR3 is 14 residues. The CDR3 is CASSLGGSSYDYTF. CDR3 coding DNA: TGTGCCAGCAGTTTAGGTGGTTCTAGCTATGACTACACCTTC.

The J gene is TRBJ2-7, the V gene TRBV7-2; TRBD2 matches at 7 bases. The CDR3 runs 15 residues. Germline V gene lookup returns CDR1 SGHTA and CDR2 FQGNSA. With V trimmed by 1 base and J by 4 bases, 7 bases remained unmatched. The CDR3 reads CASSLVPSGEYEQYF. The CDR3, as DNA: TGTGCCAGCAGCTTAGTCCCCAGCGGGGAATACGAGCAGTACTTC.

The chain couples TRBV29-1 to TRBJ2-1, with D possibly being TRBD1 (6 bases). CDR1 SQVTM and CDR2 ANQGSEA come from the germline V gene. The CDR3 has 11 amino acids. Trimming stripped 6 bases from V and 10 bases from J, with 13 bases between. CDR3 amino acids: CSVVTGLEQFF. DNA of the CDR3: TGCAGCGTCGTGACAGGCTTAGAGCAGTTCTTC.

This clonotype has a count of ten or more. The chain has TRBV7-9 and TRBJ2-4; D is perhaps TRBD2 (6 bases). This CDR3 spans 19 amino acids. The V end was cut by 5 bases, the J end by 0 bases, with 23 bases between. Germline V lookup: CDR1 SEHNR, CDR2 FQNEAQ (reference sequence). DNA for the CDR3: TGTGCCAGCAGCGACACTTGGGGGGAAACGGACCGAGCCAAAAACATTCAGTACTTC. It translates to CASSDTWGETDRAKNIQYF.

V gene TRBV29-1 combines with J gene TRBJ1-2, with D possibly TRBD1 on 6 matching bases. The germline V gene encodes CDR1 SQVTM and CDR2 ANQGSEA. V lost 7 bases to trimming and J lost 0 bases, with 12 bases between them. CDR3 length: 13 residues. CDR3 residues: CSGGDTANYGYTF. The CDR3 DNA follows: TGCAGCGGGGGGGACACCGCTAACTATGGCTACACCTTC.

This clonotype was found a few times. The V gene is TRBV5-1, the J gene TRBJ1-1, with 10 positions matching TRBD1. V dropped 0 bases and J dropped 6; count of bases not matched to a gene: 2. The CDR3 covers 14 residues. Looked up from germline, CDR1 is SGHRS and CDR2 is YFSETQ. The CDR3 sequence: CASSLDGQGAEAFF. CDR3 DNA: TGCGCCAGCAGCTTGGACGGACAGGGGGCTGAAGCTTTCTTT.

This chain connects TRBV7-2 to TRBJ2-3, with 11 bases lining up with TRBD2. V lost 4 bases to trimming and J lost 11 bases; unmatched junction nucleotides: 14. Germline V gene sequence: CDR1 SGHTA, CDR2 FQGNSA. This CDR3 region has 16 residues. Here the CDR3 DNA reads TGTGCCAGCAGCTCTCACCCCTGGGCTAGCGGGAGGTTGCAGTATTTT. This codes for CASSSHPWASGRLQYF.

This chain joins TRBV7-2 and TRBJ1-2; a possible D gene is TRBD1 (6 bases). The germline V gene encodes CDR1 SGHTA and CDR2 FQGNSA. The germline V and J ends were trimmed by 2 bases and 0 bases, with 7 bases remaining between them. The CDR3 loop spans 14 amino acids. CDR3 DNA sequence: TGTGCCAGCAGCTTACGGGACACTAACTATGGCTACACCTTC. Residues: CASSLRDTNYGYTF.

There are many counts of this clonotype. The rearrangement links TRBV20-1 to TRBJ2-1, with 16 bases identical to TRBD2. The V gene end was trimmed by 0 bases and the J gene end by 3 bases; junction bases not matched to a gene: 8. Per the germline V gene, CDR1 is DFQATT and CDR2 is SNEGSKA (reference sequence). This CDR3 region has 19 residues. The CDR3 is CSARDPSGTSGRVYNEQFF. DNA of the CDR3: TGCAGTGCTAGAGATCCGAGCGGGACTAGCGGGAGGGTCTACAATGAGCAGTTCTTC.

The V call is TRBV20-1, the J call TRBJ2-7; D may be TRBD1 (6 bases). The last part of the DNA fits TRBJ2-5 better; the J call may be wrong. In germline, CDR1 is DFQATT, CDR2 SNEGSKA (reference sequence). The CDR3 has 15 residues. The CDR3 coding sequence is TGCAGTGCTAGAGATAGGGCAGGGGACGTGGAGACCCAGTACTTC. The encoded protein is CSARDRAGDVETQYF.

This clonotype appeared many times. DNA for the CDR3: TGCAGTGCTAGAGGGACGGGGACAGTCCATGGCTACACCTTC. This codes for CSARGTGTVHGYTF. The rearrangement uses TRBV20-1 and TRBJ1-2; TRBD1 matches 7 bases. CDR1 DFQATT and CDR2 SNEGSKA come from the germline V gene (reference sequence). Unmatched junction bases numbered 8, after V lost 1 base and J lost 6 bases. The CDR3 has 14 amino acids.

This clonotype was counted at least ten times. The chain is built from TRBV27 and TRBJ1-5, with D unclear. This CDR3 spans 14 amino acids. V was trimmed by 5 bases and J by 2 bases, leaving 10 bases between them. In germline, CDR1 is MNHEY, CDR2 SMNVEV (reference sequence). In DNA, the CDR3 is TGTGCCAGCAGTCCGGGAGACGGCAATCAGCCCCAGCATTTT. This codes for CASSPGDGNQPQHF.

This clonotype was detected many times. The chain links TRBV10-3 to TRBJ2-5; unclear D gene. Germline V CDR1 and CDR2: ENHRY, SYGVKD. Trimming pared 2 bases from V and 4 bases from J, leaving 8 bases between. This CDR3 comprises 13 residues. The CDR3 nucleotides are TGTGCCATCAGTGAGGCCAGAGGAGAGACCCAGTACTTC. This encodes CAISEARGETQYF.

Concerning this clonotype itself: This may be a read error: a much more frequent sequence differs by one nucleotide. The CDR3 is CASSQKKPTTSGVMNEQYF. The DNA of the CDR3 is TGTGCCAGCAGCCAAAAAAAGCCCACTACTAGCGGAGTGATGAATGAGCAGTACTTC. V is TRBV3-1 and J is TRBJ2-7; 8 positions agree with TRBD2. Germline CDR1 and CDR2: LGHDT and YNNKEL (reference sequence). CDR3 length: 19 residues. The ends lost 2 bases at V and 7 bases at J; junction bases unmatched: 22.

This clonotype was observed a few times. The chain joins TRBV6-6 to TRBJ1-6; tentatively, D is TRBD1 (5 bases). This CDR3 comprises 15 residues. CDR1 and CDR2 from the germline V gene are MNHNY and SVGAGI (reference sequence). The V gene lost 2 bases and the J gene lost 7 bases, with 12 bases spanning the gap. The CDR3 DNA reads TGTGCCAGCAGTTACGGGGGACGGGGGAATTCACCCCTCCACTTT. Its protein product is CASSYGGRGNSPLHF.

On this clonotype: A read error may produce the germline difference seen at one junction end. V and J are TRBV7-9 and TRBJ2-1, with 10 positions matching TRBD2. This CDR3 comprises 18 residues. The V gene's germline CDR1 is SEHNR and CDR2 FQNEAQ (reference sequence). DNA of the CDR3: TGTGCCAGCGGCTTACCACTAGCGGGGCGTAGCTCCTACAATGAGCAGTTCTTC. Its translation is CASGLPLAGRSSYNEQFF.

This clonotype was detected only once. One end of the junction fails to match germline, which may point to a read error. The V gene is TRBV11-2, the J gene TRBJ2-5; tentative D call: TRBD2 (5 bases). Looked up from germline, CDR1 is SGHAT and CDR2 is FQNNGV. CDR3 size: 13 residues. The CDR3 loop reads CASSSNPGSPHYF. CDR3 in DNA: TGTGCCAGCAGCTCCAACCCGGGATCTCCCCATTACTTC.